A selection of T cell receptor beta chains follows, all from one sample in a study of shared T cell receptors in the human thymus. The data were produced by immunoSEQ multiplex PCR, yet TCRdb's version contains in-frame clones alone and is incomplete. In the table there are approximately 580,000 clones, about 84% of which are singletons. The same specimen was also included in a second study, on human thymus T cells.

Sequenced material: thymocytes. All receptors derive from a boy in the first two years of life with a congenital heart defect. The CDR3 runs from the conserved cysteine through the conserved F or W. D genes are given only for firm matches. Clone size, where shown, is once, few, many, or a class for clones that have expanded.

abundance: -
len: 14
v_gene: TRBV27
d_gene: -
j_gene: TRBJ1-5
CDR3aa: CASSGGGANQPQHF

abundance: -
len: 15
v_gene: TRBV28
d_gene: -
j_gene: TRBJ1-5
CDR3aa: CASSLGGGRNQPQHF

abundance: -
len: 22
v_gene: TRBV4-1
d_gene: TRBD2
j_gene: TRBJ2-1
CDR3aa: CASSQEGSRGTSGRSSYNEQFF

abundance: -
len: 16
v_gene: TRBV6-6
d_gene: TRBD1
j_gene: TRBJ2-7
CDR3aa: CASKGHTGTGGNEQYF

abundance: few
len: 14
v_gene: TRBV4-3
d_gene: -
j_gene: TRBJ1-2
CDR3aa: CASSQDSGGRGYTF

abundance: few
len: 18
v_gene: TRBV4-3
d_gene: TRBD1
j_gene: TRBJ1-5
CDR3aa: CASSQNNLGQGKFQPQHF

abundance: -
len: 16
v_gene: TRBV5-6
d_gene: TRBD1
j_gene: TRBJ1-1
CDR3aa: CASSLGQGARYTEAFF

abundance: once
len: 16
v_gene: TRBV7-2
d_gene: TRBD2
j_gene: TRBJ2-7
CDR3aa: CASSLAVLAGAGEQYF

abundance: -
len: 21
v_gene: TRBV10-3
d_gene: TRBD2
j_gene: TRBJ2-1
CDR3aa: CAISEFRLAGGVRCTYNEQFF

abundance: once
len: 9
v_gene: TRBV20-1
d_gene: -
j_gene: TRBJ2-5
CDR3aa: CSARRAQYF

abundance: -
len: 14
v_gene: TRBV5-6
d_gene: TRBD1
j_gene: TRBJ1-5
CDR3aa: CASSFDRVNQPQHF

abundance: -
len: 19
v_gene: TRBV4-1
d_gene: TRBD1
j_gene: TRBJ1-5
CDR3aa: CASSPRSGQGQYSNQPQHF

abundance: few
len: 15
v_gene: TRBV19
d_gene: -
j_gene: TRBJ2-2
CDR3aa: CASTERAYHTGELFF

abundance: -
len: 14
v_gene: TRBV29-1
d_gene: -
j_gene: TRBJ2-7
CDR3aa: CSVEGSNGRHEQYF

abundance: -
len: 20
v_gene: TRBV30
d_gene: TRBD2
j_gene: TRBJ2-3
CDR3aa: CAWRGDRTSGRTGSTDTQYF

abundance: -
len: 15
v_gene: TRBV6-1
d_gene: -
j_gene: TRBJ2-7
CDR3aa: CASSEITGNSYEQYF

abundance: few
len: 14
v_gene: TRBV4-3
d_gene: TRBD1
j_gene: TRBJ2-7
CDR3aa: CASSQNGTGHEQYF

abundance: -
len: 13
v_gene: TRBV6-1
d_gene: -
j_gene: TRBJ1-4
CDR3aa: CASSPTTNEKLFF

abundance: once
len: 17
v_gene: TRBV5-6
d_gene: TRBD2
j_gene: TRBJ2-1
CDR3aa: CASTAGVQREGRDEQFF

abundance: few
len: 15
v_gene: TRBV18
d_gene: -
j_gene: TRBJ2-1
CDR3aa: CASSLIASPYNEQFF

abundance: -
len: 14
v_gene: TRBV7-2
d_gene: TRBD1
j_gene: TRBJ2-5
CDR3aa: CASSLQGAQETQYF

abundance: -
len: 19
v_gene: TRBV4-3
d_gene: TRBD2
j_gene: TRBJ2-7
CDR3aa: CASSQVGGLAGSHSYEQYF

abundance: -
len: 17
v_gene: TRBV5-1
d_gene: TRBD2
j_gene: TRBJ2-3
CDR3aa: CASSTTLAGEMTDTQYF

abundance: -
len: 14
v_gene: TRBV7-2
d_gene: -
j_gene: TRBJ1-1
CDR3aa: CASSLGGSLAEAFF

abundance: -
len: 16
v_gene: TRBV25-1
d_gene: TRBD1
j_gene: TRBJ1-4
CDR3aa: CASSVTSGGVNEKLFF

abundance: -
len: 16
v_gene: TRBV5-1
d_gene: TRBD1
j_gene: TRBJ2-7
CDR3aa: CASSSGQGSSPNEQYF

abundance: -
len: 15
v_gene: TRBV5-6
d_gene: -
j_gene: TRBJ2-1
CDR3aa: CASSLKTTASNEQFF

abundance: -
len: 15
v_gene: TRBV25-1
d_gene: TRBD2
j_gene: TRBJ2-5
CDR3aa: CASSEFGTSKLTQYF

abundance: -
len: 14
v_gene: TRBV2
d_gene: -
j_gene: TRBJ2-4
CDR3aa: CASKRSLAKNIQYF

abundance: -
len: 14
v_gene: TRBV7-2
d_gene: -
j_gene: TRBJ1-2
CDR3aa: CASSRGEGFDGYTF

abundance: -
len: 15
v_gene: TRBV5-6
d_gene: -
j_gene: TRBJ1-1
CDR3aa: CASSVYRQLNTEAFF

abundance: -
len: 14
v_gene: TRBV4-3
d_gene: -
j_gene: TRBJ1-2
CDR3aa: CASSQEPRGKGYTF

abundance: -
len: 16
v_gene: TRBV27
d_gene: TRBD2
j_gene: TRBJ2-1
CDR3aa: CASSSEREGSYNEQFF

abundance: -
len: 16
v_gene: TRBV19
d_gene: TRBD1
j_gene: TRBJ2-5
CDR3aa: CASTETGTGGVETQYF

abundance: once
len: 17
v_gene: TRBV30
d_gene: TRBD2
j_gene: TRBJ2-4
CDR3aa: CASTPPTSGIGKNIQYF

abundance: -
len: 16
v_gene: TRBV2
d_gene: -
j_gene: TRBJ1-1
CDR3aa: CASILGIRGRNTEAFF

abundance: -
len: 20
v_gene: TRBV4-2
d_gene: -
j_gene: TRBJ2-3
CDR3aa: CASSQDRTKAAPLWTDTQYF

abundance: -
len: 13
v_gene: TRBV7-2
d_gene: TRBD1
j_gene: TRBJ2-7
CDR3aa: CASSMDRVYEQYF

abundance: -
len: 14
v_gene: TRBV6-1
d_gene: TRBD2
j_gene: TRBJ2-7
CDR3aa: CASKGDYGSYEQYF

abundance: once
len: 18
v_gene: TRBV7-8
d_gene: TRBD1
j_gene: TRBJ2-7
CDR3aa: CASSFRTGTGAPSYEQYF

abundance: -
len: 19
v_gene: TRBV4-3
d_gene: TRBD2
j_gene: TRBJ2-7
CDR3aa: CASSQEPGLAGVGVYEQYF

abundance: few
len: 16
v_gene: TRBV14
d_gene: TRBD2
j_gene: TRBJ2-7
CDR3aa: CASSRDSGRSSYEQYF

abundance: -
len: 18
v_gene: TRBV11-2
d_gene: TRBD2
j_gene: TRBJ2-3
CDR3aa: CASSLNLLAGTSHDTQYF

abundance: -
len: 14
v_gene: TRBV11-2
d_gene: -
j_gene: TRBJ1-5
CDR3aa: CASSSTYSNQPQHF

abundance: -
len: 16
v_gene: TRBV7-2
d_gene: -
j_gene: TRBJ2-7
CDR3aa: CASSPYLGRDWGEQYF

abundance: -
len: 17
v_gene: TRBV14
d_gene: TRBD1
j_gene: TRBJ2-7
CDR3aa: CASSQEGYRGRTCEQYF

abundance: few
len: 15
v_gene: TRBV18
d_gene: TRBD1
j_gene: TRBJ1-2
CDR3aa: CASSPTWDRGNGYTF

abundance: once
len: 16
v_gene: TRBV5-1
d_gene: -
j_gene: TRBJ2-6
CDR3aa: CASSREQASGANVLTF

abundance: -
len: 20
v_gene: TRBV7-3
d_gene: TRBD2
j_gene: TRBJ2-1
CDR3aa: CASSLGAGIAGGQEYNEQFF

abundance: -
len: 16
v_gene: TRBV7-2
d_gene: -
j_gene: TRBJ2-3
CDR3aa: CASSPPISVLTDTQYF

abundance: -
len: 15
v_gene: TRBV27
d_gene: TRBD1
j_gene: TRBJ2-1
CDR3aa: CASSPLGTGGHEQFF

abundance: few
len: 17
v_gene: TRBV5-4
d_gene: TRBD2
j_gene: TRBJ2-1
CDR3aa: CASSSLAVGGGNNEQFF

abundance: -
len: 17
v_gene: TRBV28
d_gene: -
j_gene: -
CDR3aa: CASGLRAGIYHSYEQYF

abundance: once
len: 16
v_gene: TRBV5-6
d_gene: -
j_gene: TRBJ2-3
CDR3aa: CASSPTGPQGPDTQYF

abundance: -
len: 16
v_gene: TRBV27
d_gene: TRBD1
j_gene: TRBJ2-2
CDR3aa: CASSFRDRGNTGELFF

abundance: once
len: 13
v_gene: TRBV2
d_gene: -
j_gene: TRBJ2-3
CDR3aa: CANRTTSTDTQYF

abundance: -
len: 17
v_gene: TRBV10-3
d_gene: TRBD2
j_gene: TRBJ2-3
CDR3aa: CAISEPRGAGVLDTQYF